This T cell receptor (beta chain) stems from a study of cytomegalovirus exposure and HLA in healthy donors. Study results and caveats: Reported performance of the classifier showed diagnosis of cytomegalovirus status with high specificity and sensitivity. Because they were indistinguishable, some V segments, including TRBV6-2 and TRBV6-3, were excluded. A link between a missense DCLRE1C variant and TCR beta V- and J-gene trimming emerged from a later analysis.

PCR involved 60 Vbeta and 13 Jbeta primers. Assay: immunoSEQ multiplex PCR; the TCRdb copy retains only in-frame clones and omits some. The repertoire has 90,000 to 120,000 clones, more than 60% of them found once; the top ten carry roughly 4.9%. The germline V and J ends were trimmed by 6 bases and 1 base, with 8 bases remaining between them. The CDR3 runs to 13 residues. Per the germline V gene, CDR1 is MNHEY and CDR2 is SVGAGI. Comment on this clone: As yet, its antigen is unknown.

The J gene is TRBJ2-3, the V gene TRBV6-5; maybe TRBD1 (6 bases). Sequencing was carried out using PBMCs. The receptor was isolated from a female donor in good health and CMV-seropositive. The CDR3 reads CASSRTGTDTQYF. The CDR3 DNA reads as TGTGCCAGCAGCCGGACAGGCACAGATACGCAGTATTTT.